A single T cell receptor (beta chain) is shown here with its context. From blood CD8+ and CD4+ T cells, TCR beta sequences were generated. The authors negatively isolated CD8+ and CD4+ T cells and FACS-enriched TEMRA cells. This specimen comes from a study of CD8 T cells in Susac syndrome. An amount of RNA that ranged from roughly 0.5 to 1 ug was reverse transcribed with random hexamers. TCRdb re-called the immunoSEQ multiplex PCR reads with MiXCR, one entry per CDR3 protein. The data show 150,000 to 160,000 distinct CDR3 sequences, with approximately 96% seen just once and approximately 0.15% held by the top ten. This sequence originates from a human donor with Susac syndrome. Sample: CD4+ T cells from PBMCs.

Written as DNA, the CDR3 is TGTGCTAGTGCCCTGTTGATGGCGGGGCAAGAGACCCAGTACTTC. This translates into CASALLMAGQETQYF. The J gene is TRBJ2-5, the V gene TRBV12-5; maybe TRBD2 (6 bases). CDR3 length: 15 amino acids. V dropped 7 bases and J dropped 2 bases, with 17 bases sitting between them. Germline V gene data show CDR1 as LGHNT and CDR2 as FRNRAP. The entire variable domain, with the rest obtained from reference TRBV12-5 and TRBJ2-5, is as follows: DARVTQTPRHKVTEMGQEVTMRCQPILGHNTVFWYRQTMMQGLELLAYFRNRAPLDDSGMPKDRFSAEMPDATLATLKIQPSEPRDSAVYFCASALLMAGQETQYFGPGTRLLVL.